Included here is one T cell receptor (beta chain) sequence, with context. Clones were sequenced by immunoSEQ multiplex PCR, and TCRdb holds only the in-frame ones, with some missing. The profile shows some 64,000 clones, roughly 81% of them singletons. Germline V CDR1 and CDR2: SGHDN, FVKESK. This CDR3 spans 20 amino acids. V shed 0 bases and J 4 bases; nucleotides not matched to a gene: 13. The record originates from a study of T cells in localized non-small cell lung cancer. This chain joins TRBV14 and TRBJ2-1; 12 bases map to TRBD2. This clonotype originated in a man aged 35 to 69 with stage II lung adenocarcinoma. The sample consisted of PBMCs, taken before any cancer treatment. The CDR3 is CASSQDRTSGMDQWYNEQFF. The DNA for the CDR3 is TGTGCCAGCAGCCAAGATCGGACTAGCGGGATGGATCAGTGGTACAATGAGCAGTTCTTC. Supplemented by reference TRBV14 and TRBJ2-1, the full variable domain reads EAGVTQFPSHSVIEKGQTVTLRCDPISGHDNLYWYRRVMGKEIKFLLHFVKESKQDESGMPNNRFLAERTGGTYSTLKVQPAELEDSGVYFCASSQDRTSGMDQWYNEQFFGPGTRLTVL.